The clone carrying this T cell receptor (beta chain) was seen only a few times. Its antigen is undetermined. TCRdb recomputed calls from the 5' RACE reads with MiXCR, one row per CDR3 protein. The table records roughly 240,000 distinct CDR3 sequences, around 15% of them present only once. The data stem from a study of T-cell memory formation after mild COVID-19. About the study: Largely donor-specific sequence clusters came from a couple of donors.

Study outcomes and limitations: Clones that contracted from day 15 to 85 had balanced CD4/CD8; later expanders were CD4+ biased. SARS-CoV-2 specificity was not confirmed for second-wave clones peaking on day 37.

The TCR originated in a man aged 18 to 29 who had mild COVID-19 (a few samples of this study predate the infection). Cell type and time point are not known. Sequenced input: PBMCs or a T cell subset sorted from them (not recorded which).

CDR3 sequence (DNA): TGTGCCACAGCCCGGCGAAGAAACGAGCAGTACTTC. Residues: CATARRRNEQYF. The chain links TRBV6-6 to TRBJ2-7; no clear D. CDR1 MNHNY and CDR2 SVGAGI come from the germline V gene (reference sequence). CDR3 size: 12 residues. Deletions cut 10 bases from V and 5 bases from J, with 15 bases between.